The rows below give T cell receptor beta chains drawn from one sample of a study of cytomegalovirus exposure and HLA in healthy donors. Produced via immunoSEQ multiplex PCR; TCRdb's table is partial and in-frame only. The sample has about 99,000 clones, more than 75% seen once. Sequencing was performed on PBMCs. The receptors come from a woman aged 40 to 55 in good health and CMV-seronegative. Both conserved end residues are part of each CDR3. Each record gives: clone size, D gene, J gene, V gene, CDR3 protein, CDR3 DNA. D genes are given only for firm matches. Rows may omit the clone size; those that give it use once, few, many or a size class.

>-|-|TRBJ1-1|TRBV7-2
CASSLMGTNTEAFF
TGTGCCAGCAGCTTAATGGGCACGAACACTGAAGCTTTCTTT
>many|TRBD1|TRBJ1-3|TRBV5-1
CASSADRGPGNTIYF
TGCGCCAGCAGCGCGGACAGGGGGCCTGGAAACACCATATATTTT
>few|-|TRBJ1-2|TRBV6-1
CASTVGGRNYGYTF
TGTGCCAGCACCGTTGGGGGGAGAAACTATGGCTACACCTTC
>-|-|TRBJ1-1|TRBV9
CASSALSGTEAFF
TGTGCCAGCAGCGCCCTGAGTGGCACTGAAGCTTTCTTT
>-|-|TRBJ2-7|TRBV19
CARKTGHEQYF
TGTGCCAGAAAAACAGGGCACGAGCAGTACTTC
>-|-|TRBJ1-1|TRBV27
CASRGGREAFF
TGTGCCAGTCGGGGAGGGAGAGAAGCTTTCTTT
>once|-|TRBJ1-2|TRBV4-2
CASSQGGQGRSPGYTF
TGTGCCAGCAGCCAAGGTGGGCAGGGAAGGTCCCCTGGCTACACCTTC
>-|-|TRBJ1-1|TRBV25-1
CASSEWGGGDTEAFF
TGTGCCAGCAGTGAATGGGGAGGGGGTGACACTGAAGCTTTCTTT
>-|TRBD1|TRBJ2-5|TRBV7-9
CASSLGTGGETQYF
TGTGCCAGCAGCTTAGGGACAGGGGGGGAGACCCAGTACTTC
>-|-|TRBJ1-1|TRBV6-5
CASHQGMNTEAFF
TGTGCCAGCCACCAGGGGATGAACACTGAAGCTTTCTTT
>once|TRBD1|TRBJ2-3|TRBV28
CASSKAGTGGNTQYF
TGTGCCAGCAGCAAAGCCGGGACAGGGGGGAATACGCAGTATTTT
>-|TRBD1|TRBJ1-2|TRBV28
CASSSGGVGYGYTF
TGTGCCAGCAGTTCAGGGGGCGTGGGCTATGGCTACACCTTC
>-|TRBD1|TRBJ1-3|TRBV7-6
CASSLDTGTGLNTIYF
TGTGCCAGCAGCTTGGACACCGGGACAGGGTTAAACACCATATATTTT
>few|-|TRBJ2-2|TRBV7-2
CASSSTGRTGELFF
TGTGCCAGCAGCTCCACAGGGCGCACCGGGGAGCTGTTTTTT
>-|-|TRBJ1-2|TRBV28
CASSLTRNYGYTF
TGTGCCAGCAGCCTGACAAGAAACTATGGCTACACCTTC
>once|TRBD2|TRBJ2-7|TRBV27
CASSLVGLAEAYEQYF
TGTGCCAGCAGTTTGGTGGGGCTAGCGGAAGCCTACGAGCAGTACTTC
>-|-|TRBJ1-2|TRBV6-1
CASAPNTNANYGYTF
TGTGCCAGCGCTCCTAATACGAACGCAAACTATGGCTACACCTTC
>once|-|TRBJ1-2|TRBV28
CASSSGTGVYGYTF
TGTGCCAGCAGCTCAGGGACGGGAGTCTATGGCTACACCTTC
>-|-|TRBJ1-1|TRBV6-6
CASGGGSNTEAFF
TGTGCCAGCGGGGGGGGATCGAACACTGAAGCTTTCTTT
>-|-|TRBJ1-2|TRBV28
CASSLPDRSGYTF
TGTGCCAGCAGTTTACCGGACAGATCGGGCTACACCTTC
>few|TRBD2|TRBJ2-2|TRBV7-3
CASSPPGLVAGELFF
TGTGCCAGCAGCCCCCCGGGACTAGTTGCCGGGGAGCTGTTTTTT
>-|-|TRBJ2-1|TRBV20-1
CSATTRLEQFF
TGCAGTGCTACGACTAGGCTTGAGCAGTTCTTC
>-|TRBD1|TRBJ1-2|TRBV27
CASSFGTGVYLNGYTF
TGTGCCAGCAGTTTCGGGACAGGGGTTTATCTGAATGGCTACACCTTC
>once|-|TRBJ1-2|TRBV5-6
CASSSNRGYTF
TGTGCCAGCAGCTCTAATCGGGGCTACACCTTC
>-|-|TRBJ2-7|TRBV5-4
CASSVGGALYEQYF
TGTGCCAGCAGCGTTGGGGGGGCTCTCTACGAGCAGTACTTC
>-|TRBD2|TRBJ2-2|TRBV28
CASSPPLAGPNTGELFF
TGTGCCAGCAGTCCTCCACTAGCGGGACCGAACACCGGGGAGCTGTTTTTT
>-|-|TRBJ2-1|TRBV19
CASSARGSVSYNEQFF
TGTGCCAGTAGTGCACGTGGAAGCGTCTCCTACAATGAGCAGTTCTTC
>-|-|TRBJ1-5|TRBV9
CASSVGLRQRPQHF
TGTGCCAGCAGCGTAGGACTCCGTCAGCGGCCCCAGCATTTT
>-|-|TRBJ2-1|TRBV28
CASSFEGTVKFNEQFF
TGTGCCAGCAGTTTCGAAGGGACTGTAAAATTCAATGAGCAGTTCTTC
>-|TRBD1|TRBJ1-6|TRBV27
CASSSAAGGVSPLHF
TGTGCCAGCAGTTCCGCGGCAGGGGGTGTGTCACCCCTCCACTTT
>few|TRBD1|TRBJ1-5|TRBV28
CASSFRDRVNQPQHF
TGTGCCAGCAGTTTCCGGGACAGGGTTAATCAGCCCCAGCATTTT
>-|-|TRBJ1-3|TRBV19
CASRLDRVSGNTIYF
TGTGCCAGTAGGTTAGACCGGGTCTCTGGAAACACCATATATTTT
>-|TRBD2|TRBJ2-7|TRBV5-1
CASSPSGGSYEQYF
TGCGCCAGCAGTCCCTCGGGAGGGTCCTACGAGCAGTACTTC
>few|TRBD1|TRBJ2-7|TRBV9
CASSARQGPSYEQYF
TGTGCCAGCAGCGCCCGACAGGGGCCCTCCTACGAGCAGTACTTC
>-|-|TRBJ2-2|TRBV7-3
CASSLGAAGELFF
TGTGCCAGCAGCTTAGGGGCAGCAGGGGAGCTGTTTTTT
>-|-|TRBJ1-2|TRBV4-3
CASSPPGRSNYGYTF
TGCGCCAGCAGCCCCCCGGGGAGATCTAACTATGGCTACACCTTC
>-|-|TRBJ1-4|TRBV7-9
CASSSGGGRSEKLFF
TGTGCCAGCAGCTCGGGGGGAGGTAGGAGCGAAAAACTGTTTTTT
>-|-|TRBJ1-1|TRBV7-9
CASSHPVGTLNTEAFF
TGTGCCAGCAGCCACCCCGTCGGGACTTTGAACACTGAAGCTTTCTTT
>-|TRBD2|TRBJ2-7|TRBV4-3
CASSQGLALYEQYF
TGCGCCAGCAGCCAGGGACTAGCTCTCTACGAGCAGTACTTC
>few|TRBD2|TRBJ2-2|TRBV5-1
CASSLGLAGTGELFF
TGCGCCAGCAGCTTGGGTCTAGCGGGTACCGGGGAGCTGTTTTTT
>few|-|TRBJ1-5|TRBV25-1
CASSSSMDYSNQPQHF
TGTGCCAGCAGTTCCTCCATGGACTATAGCAATCAGCCCCAGCATTTT
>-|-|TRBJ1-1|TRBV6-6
CASSRQNTEAFF
TGTGCCAGCAGTAGACAGAACACTGAAGCTTTCTTT
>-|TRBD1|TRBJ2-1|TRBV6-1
CASSADRGRYNEQFF
TGTGCCAGCAGTGCCGACAGGGGTCGGTACAATGAGCAGTTCTTC
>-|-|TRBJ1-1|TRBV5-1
CASSLVGREDTEAFF
TGCGCCAGCAGCTTGGTGGGGCGGGAGGACACTGAAGCTTTCTTT
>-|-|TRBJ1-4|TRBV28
CASSRRELVRKLFF
TGTGCCAGCAGCCGCCGGGAGTTAGTGCGGAAACTGTTTTTT
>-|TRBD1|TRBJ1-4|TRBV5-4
CATSSDVTGENEKLFF
TGTGCCACCAGTTCGGACGTGACAGGGGAGAATGAAAAACTGTTTTTT
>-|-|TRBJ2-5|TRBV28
CASSLGQPGSWQETQYF
TGTGCCAGCAGTTTAGGGCAGCCTGGGAGTTGGCAAGAGACCCAGTACTTC
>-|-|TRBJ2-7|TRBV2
CASREGLGNEQYF
TGTGCCAGCAGGGAGGGGTTAGGGAACGAGCAGTACTTC
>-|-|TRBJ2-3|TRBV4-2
CASSSDWTASSSTDTQYF
TGTGCCAGCAGCTCAGACTGGACAGCGTCGTCAAGCACAGATACGCAGTATTTT
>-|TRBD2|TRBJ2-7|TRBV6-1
CASSPTSGSYEQYF
TGTGCCAGCAGTCCGACTAGCGGGAGCTACGAGCAGTACTTC